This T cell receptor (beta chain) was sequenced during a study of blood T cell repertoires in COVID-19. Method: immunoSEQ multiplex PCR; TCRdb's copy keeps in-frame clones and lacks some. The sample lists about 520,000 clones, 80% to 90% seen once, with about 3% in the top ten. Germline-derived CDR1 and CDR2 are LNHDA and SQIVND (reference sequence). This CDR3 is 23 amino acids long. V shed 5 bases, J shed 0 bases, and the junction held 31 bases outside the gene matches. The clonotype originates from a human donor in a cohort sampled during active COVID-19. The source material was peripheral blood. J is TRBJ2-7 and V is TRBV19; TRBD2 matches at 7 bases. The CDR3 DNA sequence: TGTGCCAGTAGTCTTAGGTTAGCGGACTCCTACGAGCAGTGGCTAGCGGACTCCTACGAGCAGTACTTC. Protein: CASSLRLADSYEQWLADSYEQYF.